The source of this T cell receptor (beta chain) is a study of T-cell memory formation after mild COVID-19. Amplification by 5'RACE using constant-segment primers produced TCR alpha and TCR beta cDNA libraries that carried sample barcodes and UMIs. Using its own MiXCR run on the 5' RACE reads, TCRdb lists one record per CDR3 protein. The table has just under 550,000 distinct CDR3 sequences, roughly 20% seen once. The CDR3 spans 13 residues. Trimming removed 4 bases from V and 8 bases from J; junction bases left unmatched: 4. Germline CDR1 SEHNR, CDR2 FQNEAQ (reference sequence). V and J are TRBV7-9 and TRBJ2-1, with TRBD2 matching 8 bases. Material for sequencing was PBMCs or a T cell subset sorted from them (not recorded which). The sequence was obtained from an adult woman who had mild COVID-19 (a few samples of this study predate the infection). Cell type and time point are not known. CDR3 coding DNA: TGTGCCAGCAGCTCGGGGGGGCGGGATGAGCAGTTCTTC. It is translated as CASSSGGRDEQFF.